This TCR beta chain stems from a study of blood T cell repertoires in COVID-19. Study summary: From the United States, Italy and Spain came samples of acute and convalescent COVID-19. PBMCs, B-cell-depleted T cells, or T cells were the source of the cDNA or gDNA that made up the material.

CDR1 is LGHDT, CDR2 YNNKEL, per germline (reference sequence). V was cut by 3 bases and J by 9 bases, with 9 bases left in between. The CDR3 sequence is 11 residues long. As handled by the study authors: Nucleated cell counts were estimated from reference gene primer amplification. TCRdb keeps only in-frame clones here, not all; method: immunoSEQ multiplex PCR. D and trimming come from the DNA, and the V and J calls and clone size come from that table. In the table there are roughly 150,000 clones, 65% to 90% of which are singletons. The gene calls are TRBV3-1 (or the pseudogene TRBV3-2) and TRBJ2-7; D gene ambiguous. Sequencing was done on a sample of peripheral blood. This clonotype was obtained from a man aged 50-60 years with acute or convalescent COVID-19. In nucleotides, the CDR3 is TGTGCCAGCAGCCAGAGCCGCTCGCAGTACTTC. Its translation: CASSQSRSQYF.